This T cell receptor beta chain was captured by sequencing in a study of T-cell memory formation after mild COVID-19. Study observations and caveats: Cross-reactive memory appears to have joined, as suggested by some responding clones showing up in pre-infection memory.

In regard to this clonotype: Its antigen is as yet unknown.

Germline assignment: CDR1 DFQATT and CDR2 SNEGSKA (reference sequence). The CDR3 sequence is 13 residues long. After removal of 5 bases from V and 2 bases from J, the junction contained 2 bases not matched to a gene. In TCRdb, the 5' RACE reads were re-called with MiXCR into one record per CDR3 protein. The sample lists some 440,000 distinct CDR3 sequences, 25% occurring once. Sequenced input: PBMCs or a T cell subset sorted from them (not recorded which). The TCR was taken from an adult woman who had mild COVID-19 (a few samples of this study predate the infection). Cell type and time point are not known. The V and J genes are TRBV20-1 and TRBJ2-3; 9 bases match TRBD2. CDR3 loop: CSAVAGATDTQYF. The CDR3, as DNA: TGCAGTGCTGTAGCGGGAGCCACAGATACGCAGTATTTT.